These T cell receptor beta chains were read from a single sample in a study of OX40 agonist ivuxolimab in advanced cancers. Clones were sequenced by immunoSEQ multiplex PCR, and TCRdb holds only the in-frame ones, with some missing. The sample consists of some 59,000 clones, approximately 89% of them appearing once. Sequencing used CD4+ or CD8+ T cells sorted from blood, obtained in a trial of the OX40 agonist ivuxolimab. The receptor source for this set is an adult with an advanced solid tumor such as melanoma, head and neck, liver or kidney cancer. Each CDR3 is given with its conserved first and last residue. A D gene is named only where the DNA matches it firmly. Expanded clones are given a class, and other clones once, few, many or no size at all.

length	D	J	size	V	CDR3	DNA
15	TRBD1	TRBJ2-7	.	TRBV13	CASSVTGTGPDEQYF	TGTGCCAGCAGCGTGACCGGGACAGGGCCGGACGAGCAGTACTTC
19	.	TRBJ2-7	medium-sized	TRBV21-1	CASSKALSPRRDSGDEQYF	TGTGCCAGCAGCAAAGCGCTTTCCCCCAGGCGGGACTCTGGAGACGAGCAGTACTTC
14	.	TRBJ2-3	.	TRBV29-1	CSAVGQGGTDTQYF	TGCAGCGCCGTAGGACAGGGAGGGACAGATACGCAGTATTTT
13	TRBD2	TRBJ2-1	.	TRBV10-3	CAISGGRGDEQFF	TGTGCCATCAGTGGCGGGAGAGGCGATGAGCAGTTCTTC
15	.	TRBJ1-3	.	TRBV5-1	CASSLDPGSGNTIYF	TGCGCCAGCAGCTTGGATCCGGGGTCTGGAAACACCATATATTTT
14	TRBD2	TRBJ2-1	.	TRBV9	CASSESGSYNEQFF	TGTGCCAGCAGCGAAAGCGGGAGCTACAATGAGCAGTTCTTC
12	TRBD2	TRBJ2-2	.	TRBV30	CTLGRAAGELFF	TGTACTTTGGGGAGGGCCGCCGGGGAGCTGTTTTTT
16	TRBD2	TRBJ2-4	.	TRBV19	CASSIGILAGENIQYF	TGTGCCAGTAGTATAGGAATACTAGCGGGAGAAAACATTCAGTACTTC
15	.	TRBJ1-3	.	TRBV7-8	CASSLAKGTGNTIYF	TGTGCCAGCAGCTTAGCAAAGGGGACTGGAAACACCATATATTTT
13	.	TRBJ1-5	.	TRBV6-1	CASRAKGNQPQHF	TGTGCCAGCAGAGCAAAAGGGAATCAGCCCCAGCATTTT
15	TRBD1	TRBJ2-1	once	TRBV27	CASSFSGGVYNEQFF	TGTGCCAGCAGTTTTTCAGGGGGCGTCTACAATGAGCAGTTCTTC